This T cell receptor beta chain came from a study of radiotherapy plus CTLA-4 blockade in lung cancer. Study-wide findings and caveats: Reported findings show early blood T cell clone dynamics, with interferon-beta, best predicted response.

TCRdb keeps only in-frame clones here, not all; method: immunoSEQ multiplex PCR. The data show 100,000 to 150,000 clones, 85% to 90% seen once. A remark on this clone: What it binds is unknown.

CDR3 length: 16 residues. J was trimmed by 3 bases and V by 0 bases; bases with no gene match: 3. CDR1 is SGHRS, CDR2 YFSETQ, per germline. This clonotype was obtained from a human donor with non-small cell lung cancer that progressed on radiotherapy plus ipilimumab. This chain uses TRBV5-1 with TRBJ2-2; 9 bases fit TRBD1. The material was peripheral blood, obtained from a patient treated with radiotherapy plus ipilimumab. DNA of the CDR3: TGCGCCAGCAGCTTGGCCGGGACAGGGCACACCGGGGAGCTGTTTTTT. It translates to CASSLAGTGHTGELFF.